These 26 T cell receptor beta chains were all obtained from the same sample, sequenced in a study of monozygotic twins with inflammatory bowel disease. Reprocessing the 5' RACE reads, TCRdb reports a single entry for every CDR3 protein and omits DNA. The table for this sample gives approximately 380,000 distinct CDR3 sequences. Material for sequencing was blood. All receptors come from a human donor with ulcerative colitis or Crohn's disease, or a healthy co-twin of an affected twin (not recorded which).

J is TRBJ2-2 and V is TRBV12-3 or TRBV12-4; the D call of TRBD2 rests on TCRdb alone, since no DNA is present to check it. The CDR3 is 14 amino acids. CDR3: CASSPGTSTGELFF.

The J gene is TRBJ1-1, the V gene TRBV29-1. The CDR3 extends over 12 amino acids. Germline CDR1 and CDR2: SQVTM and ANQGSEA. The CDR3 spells CSVVGRRTEAFF.

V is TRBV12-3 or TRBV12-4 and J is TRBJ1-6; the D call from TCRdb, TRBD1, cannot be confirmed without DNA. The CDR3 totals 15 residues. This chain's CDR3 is CASTRQGGGNSPLHF.

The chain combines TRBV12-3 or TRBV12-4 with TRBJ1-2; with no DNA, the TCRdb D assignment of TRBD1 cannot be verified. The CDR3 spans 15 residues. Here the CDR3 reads CASRIWTGTFHGYTF.

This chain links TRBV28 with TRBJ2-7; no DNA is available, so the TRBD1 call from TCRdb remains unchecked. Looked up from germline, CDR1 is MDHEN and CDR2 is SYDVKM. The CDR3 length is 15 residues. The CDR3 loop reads CASSFGRGDYYEQYF. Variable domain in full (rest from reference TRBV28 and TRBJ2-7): DVKVTQSSRYLVKRTGEKVFLECVQDMDHENMFWYRQDPGLGLRLIYFSYDVKMKEKGDIPEGYSVSREKKERFSLILESASTNQTSMYLCASSFGRGDYYEQYFGPGTRLTVT.

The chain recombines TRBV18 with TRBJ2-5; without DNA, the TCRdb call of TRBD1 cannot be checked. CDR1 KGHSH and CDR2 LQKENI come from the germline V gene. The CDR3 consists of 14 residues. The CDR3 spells CASSPTDTPPTQYF.

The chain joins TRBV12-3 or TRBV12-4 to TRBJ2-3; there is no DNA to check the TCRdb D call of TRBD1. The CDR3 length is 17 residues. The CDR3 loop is CASSPFRTGWGTDTQYF.

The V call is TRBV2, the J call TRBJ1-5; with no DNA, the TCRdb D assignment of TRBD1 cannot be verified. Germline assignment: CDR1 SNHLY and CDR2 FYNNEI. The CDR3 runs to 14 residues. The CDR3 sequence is CATTDRVGNQPQHF.

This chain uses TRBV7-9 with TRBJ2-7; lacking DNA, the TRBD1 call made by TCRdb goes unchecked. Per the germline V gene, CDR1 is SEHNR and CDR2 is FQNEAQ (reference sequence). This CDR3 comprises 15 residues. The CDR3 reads CASSGQAGGAYEQYF.

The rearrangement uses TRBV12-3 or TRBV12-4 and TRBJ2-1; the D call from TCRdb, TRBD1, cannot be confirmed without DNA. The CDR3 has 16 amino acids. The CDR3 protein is CASRELTGGPYNEQFF.

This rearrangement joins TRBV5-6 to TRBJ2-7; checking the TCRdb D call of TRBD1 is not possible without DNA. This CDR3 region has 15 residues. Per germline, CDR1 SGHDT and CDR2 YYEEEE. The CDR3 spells CASSLGGQFSYEQYF.

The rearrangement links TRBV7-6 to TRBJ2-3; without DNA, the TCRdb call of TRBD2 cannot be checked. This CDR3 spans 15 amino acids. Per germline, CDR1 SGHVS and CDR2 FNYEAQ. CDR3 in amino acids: CASTSKRRESDTQYF.

The CDR3 loop reads CASSIGRRYGYTF. This chain connects TRBV19 to TRBJ1-2. The CDR3 length is 13 residues. Germline loops: CDR1 LNHDA, CDR2 SQIVND (reference sequence). The whole variable domain, remainder taken from reference TRBV19 and TRBJ1-2, is DGGITQSPKYLFRKEGQNVTLSCEQNLNHDAMYWYRQDPGQGLRLIYYSQIVNDFQKGDIAEGYSVSREKKESFPLTVTSAQKNPTAFYLCASSIGRRYGYTFGSGTRLTVV.

CDR3 amino acids: CASGDSYGYTF. The chain joins TRBV6-2 or TRBV6-3 to TRBJ1-2. CDR1 is MNHEY, CDR2 SVGEGT, per germline. This CDR3 comprises 11 residues.

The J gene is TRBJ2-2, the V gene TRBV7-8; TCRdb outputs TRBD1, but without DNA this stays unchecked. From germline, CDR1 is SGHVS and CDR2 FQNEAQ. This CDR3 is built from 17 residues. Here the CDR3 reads CASSLGLGLRPTGELFF.

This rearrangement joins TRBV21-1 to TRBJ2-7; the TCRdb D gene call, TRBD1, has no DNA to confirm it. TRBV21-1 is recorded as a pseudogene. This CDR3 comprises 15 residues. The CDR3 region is CASSSPQGTKDEQYF.

The CDR3 here is CASSYSPGGPGANVLTF. The rearrangement links TRBV6-5 to TRBJ2-6; without DNA, the TCRdb call of TRBD2 cannot be checked. The CDR3 runs to 17 residues. CDR1 MNHEY and CDR2 SVGAGI come from the germline V gene.

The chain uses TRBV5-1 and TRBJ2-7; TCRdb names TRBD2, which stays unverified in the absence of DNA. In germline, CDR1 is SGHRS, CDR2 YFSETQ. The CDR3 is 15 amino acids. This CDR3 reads CASRRQDGGTYEQYF.

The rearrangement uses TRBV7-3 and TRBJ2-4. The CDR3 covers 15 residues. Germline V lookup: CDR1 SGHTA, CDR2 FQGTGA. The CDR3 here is CASSLLPTAQNIQYF.

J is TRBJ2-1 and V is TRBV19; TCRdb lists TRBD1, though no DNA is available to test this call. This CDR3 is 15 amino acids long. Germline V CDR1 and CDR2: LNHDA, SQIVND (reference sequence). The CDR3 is CASSLSRGHRREQFF.

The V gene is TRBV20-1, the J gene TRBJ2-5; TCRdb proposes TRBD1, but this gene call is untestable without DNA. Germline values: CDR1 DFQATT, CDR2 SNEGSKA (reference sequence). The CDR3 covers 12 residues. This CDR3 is CSANSREKTQYF.

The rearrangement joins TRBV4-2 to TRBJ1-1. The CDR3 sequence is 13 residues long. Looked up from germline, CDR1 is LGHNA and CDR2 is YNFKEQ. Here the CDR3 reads CASSQDVGTEAFF.

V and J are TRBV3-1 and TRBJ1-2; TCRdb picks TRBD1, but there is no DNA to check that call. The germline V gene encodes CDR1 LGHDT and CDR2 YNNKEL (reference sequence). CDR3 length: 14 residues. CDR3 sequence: CASSQDLFTDSPTF.

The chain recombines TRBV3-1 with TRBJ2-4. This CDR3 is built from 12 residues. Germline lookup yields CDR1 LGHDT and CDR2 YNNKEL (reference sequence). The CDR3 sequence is CASSQAENIQYF.

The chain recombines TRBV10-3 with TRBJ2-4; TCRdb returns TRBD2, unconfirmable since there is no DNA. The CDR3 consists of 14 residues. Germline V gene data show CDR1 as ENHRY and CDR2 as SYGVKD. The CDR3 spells CAISGGAGVNIQYF.

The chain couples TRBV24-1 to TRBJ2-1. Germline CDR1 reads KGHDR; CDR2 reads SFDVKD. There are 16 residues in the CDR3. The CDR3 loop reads CATSDNGGGSYNEQFF.